These 18 T cell receptor beta chains share one sample of origin, sequenced in a study of neoadjuvant anti-PD-1 for oral cavity cancer. Clones were read by immunoSEQ multiplex PCR, and TCRdb kept only the in-frame ones, dropping some. The sample consists of about 16,000 clones, nearly 70% of them appearing once. Sequences were derived from PBMCs, sampled before nivolumab (anti-PD-1) treatment. These receptors came from a person between 40 and 80 years old with oral cavity squamous cell carcinoma.

The chain couples TRBV6-1 to TRBJ1-5; D is unclear. This CDR3 region has 14 residues. CDR1 and CDR2 (germline): MNHNS, SASEGT. V dropped 8 bases and J dropped 0 bases, with 11 bases sitting between them. CDR3 region: CASRAGFSNQPQHF. CDR3 DNA sequence: TGTGCCAGCCGGGCGGGGTTTAGCAATCAGCCCCAGCATTTT.

The J gene is TRBJ1-5, the V gene TRBV6-6, with TRBD1 identical over 7 bases. The CDR3 is 15 residues long. V lost 4 bases, J lost 4 bases, and 7 bases stayed unmatched. CDR1 and CDR2 from the germline V gene are MNHNY and SVGAGI (reference sequence). CDR3 nucleotides: TGTGCCAGCAGTTCAACAGGGGCAGGGAATCAGCCCCAGCATTTT. Translation gives CASSSTGAGNQPQHF.

The chain recombines TRBV6-1 with TRBJ2-7; TRBD2 agrees at 11 bases. Germline V gene lookup returns CDR1 MNHNS and CDR2 SASEGT. The CDR3 runs 15 residues. The ends lost 2 bases at V and 13 bases at J; junction bases unmatched: 13. The CDR3 DNA follows: TGTGCCAGCAGTGAATCGGGGTTTACTAGCGGGAGTCCTTACTTC. It translates to CASSESGFTSGSPYF.

The J gene is TRBJ2-5, the V gene TRBV6-6, with 8 bases that match TRBD1. CDR3 length: 14 amino acids. J gave up 3 bases and V 7 bases, and 7 bases lay outside the gene matches. From germline, CDR1 is MNHNY and CDR2 SVGAGI (reference sequence). The CDR3: CASIDRGGEETQYF. The CDR3 region has the DNA TGTGCCAGCATCGACAGGGGTGGTGAAGAGACCCAGTACTTC.

The genes are TRBV12-2 and TRBJ2-2; the table calls TRBD1, which could not be checked here. TRBV12-2 is deemed a pseudogene. This CDR3 contains 15 residues. This chain's CDR3 is CASLPFQGAAGELFF. Written as DNA, the CDR3 is TGTGCAAGTCTCCCTTTCCAGGGGGCGGCCGGGGAGCTGTTTTTT.

The rearrangement joins TRBV12-5 to TRBJ2-2; 9 bases are a match to TRBD2. The CDR3 is made up of 16 amino acids. Per germline, CDR1 LGHNT and CDR2 FRNRAP. V was pared by 6 bases and J by 4 bases, with 9 bases of the junction left unmatched. The CDR3 DNA reads TGTGCTAGTGGGATAGCGGGAGCGGATCGCACCGGGGAGCTGTTTTTT. The encoded protein is CASGIAGADRTGELFF. Using reference TRBV12-5 and TRBJ2-2 for the parts outside the CDR3, the full variable domain is DARVTQTPRHKVTEMGQEVTMRCQPILGHNTVFWYRQTMMQGLELLAYFRNRAPLDDSGMPKDRFSAEMPDATLATLKIQPSEPRDSAVYFCASGIAGADRTGELFFGEGSRLTVL.

V and J are TRBV11-2 and TRBJ2-7; no definite D call. The germline CDR1 and CDR2 sequences are SGHAT and FQNNGV. This CDR3 is 17 amino acids long. Trimming shortened V by 1 base and J by 1 base, and 17 bases separated the two germline ends. The CDR3 DNA follows: TGTGCCAGCAGCTTAGCAAAATGGGGTGAGTCGTCCTACGAGCAGTACTTC. Translating gives CASSLAKWGESSYEQYF.

The chain recombines TRBV19 with TRBJ1-1; D not resolved. Germline loops: CDR1 LNHDA, CDR2 SQIVND (reference sequence). The length of the CDR3 is 12 residues. V was trimmed by 3 bases and J by 0 bases, leaving 2 bases between them. The CDR3 DNA reads as TGTGCCAGTAGTATTGTGAACACTGAAGCTTTCTTT. Translating gives CASSIVNTEAFF. Variable domain in full (rest from reference TRBV19 and TRBJ1-1): DGGITQSPKYLFRKEGQNVTLSCEQNLNHDAMYWYRQDPGQGLRLIYYSQIVNDFQKGDIAEGYSVSREKKESFPLTVTSAQKNPTAFYLCASSIVNTEAFFGQGTRLTVV.

The chain recombines TRBV6-6 with TRBJ2-7, with D hard to call. This CDR3 is built from 14 residues. The V end was cut by 6 bases, the J end by 2 bases, with 14 bases between. Germline values: CDR1 MNHNY, CDR2 SVGAGI (reference sequence). The CDR3 is CASSLTHSTYEQYF. The CDR3, as DNA: TGTGCCAGCAGCCTCACACACAGTACCTACGAGCAGTACTTC.

The V gene is TRBV5-1, the J gene TRBJ2-3, with TRBD2 matching over 7 bases. The CDR3 runs 15 residues. After removal of 1 base from V and 4 bases from J, the junction contained 6 bases not matched to a gene. Germline V CDR1 and CDR2: SGHRS, YFSETQ. The CDR3 loop reads CASSLTGGGADTQYF. CDR3 DNA sequence: TGCGCCAGCAGCTTGACGGGAGGAGGGGCAGATACGCAGTATTTT.

V gene TRBV2 combines with J gene TRBJ2-1; 7 positions agree with TRBD1. The germline gives CDR1 SNHLY, CDR2 FYNNEI. This CDR3 has 14 residues. Trimming at V came to 7 bases and at J to 7 bases, leaving 10 bases not matched to a gene. CDR3 bases: TGTGCCAGCACCCCGGGACAGCTGGGGAATGAGCAGTTCTTC. This sequence encodes CASTPGQLGNEQFF.

This clone was seen a single time. The gene calls are TRBV19 and TRBJ2-3; TRBD2 agrees at 9 bases. With V trimmed by 9 bases and J by 0 bases, 10 bases remained unmatched. CDR1 and CDR2 (germline): LNHDA, SQIVND (reference sequence). The CDR3 is 16 residues long. The CDR3 is CASSPSGTSSTDTQYF. CDR3 DNA: TGTGCCAGCAGCCCTTCGGGGACTAGCAGCACAGATACGCAGTATTTT. Looking up the rest from reference TRBV19 and TRBJ2-3 gives the full variable domain: DGGITQSPKYLFRKEGQNVTLSCEQNLNHDAMYWYRQDPGQGLRLIYYSQIVNDFQKGDIAEGYSVSREKKESFPLTVTSAQKNPTAFYLCASSPSGTSSTDTQYFGPGTRLTVL.

This clone was detected a few times. This sequence joins TRBV10-3 and TRBJ1-2; D gene unclear. Trimming stripped 3 bases from V and 6 bases from J, with 8 bases between. CDR1 ENHRY and CDR2 SYGVKD come from the germline V gene. The CDR3 spans 12 residues. CDR3 sequence reads: CAISDGGNGYTF. DNA of the CDR3: TGTGCCATCAGTGACGGAGGGAATGGCTACACCTTC.

The chain has TRBV5-1 and TRBJ1-4; D possibly corresponds to TRBD1 (6 bases). Germline CDR1 reads SGHRS; CDR2 reads YFSETQ. Trimming pared 5 bases from V and 8 bases from J, leaving 19 bases between. The CDR3 length is 15 residues. The CDR3 here is CASSFEGGRLEKLFF. CDR3 in DNA: TGCGCCAGCAGTTTTGAGGGGGGGCGATTGGAAAAACTGTTTTTT.

This clone was observed a few times. The chain recombines TRBV7-2 with TRBJ1-5; D ambiguous. The ends were cut back, 1 base at V and 6 bases at J, with 7 bases in the middle. The germline V gene encodes CDR1 SGHTA and CDR2 FQGNSA. This CDR3 spans 13 amino acids. CDR3 bases: TGTGCCAGCAGCTTAGATAAGGGTCAGCCCCAGCATTTT. Amino acids: CASSLDKGQPQHF.

The J gene is TRBJ2-1, the V gene TRBV30; no reliable D call. The CDR3 covers 15 residues. The germline gives CDR1 GTSNPN, CDR2 SVGIG (reference sequence). Trimming left V 0 bases short and J 0 bases short, with 9 bases between. The CDR3 loop is CAWSVRSSSYNEQFF. CDR3 nucleotides: TGTGCCTGGAGTGTACGATCGAGCTCCTACAATGAGCAGTTCTTC.

The chain recombines TRBV11-2 with TRBJ1-4; the match to TRBD1 covers 10 bases. Trimming took 4 bases from V and 8 from J; bases not matched to a gene: 4. The CDR3 totals 14 residues. Germline CDR1 is SGHAT and CDR2 is FQNNGV. The CDR3 loop is CASSWGQGYEKLFF. CDR3 bases: TGTGCCAGCAGCTGGGGACAGGGGTACGAAAAACTGTTTTTT.

This clone was found a few times. The chain has TRBV19 and TRBJ1-1; 7 bases line up with TRBD1. This CDR3 comprises 15 residues. The J segment lost 1 base and the V segment lost 5 bases, leaving 7 bases of the junction unmatched. CDR1 and CDR2 (germline): LNHDA, SQIVND (reference sequence). CDR3 sequence reads: CASSRQGWSNTEAFF. The CDR3 coding sequence is TGTGCCAGTAGTCGACAGGGTTGGTCGAACACTGAAGCTTTCTTT.